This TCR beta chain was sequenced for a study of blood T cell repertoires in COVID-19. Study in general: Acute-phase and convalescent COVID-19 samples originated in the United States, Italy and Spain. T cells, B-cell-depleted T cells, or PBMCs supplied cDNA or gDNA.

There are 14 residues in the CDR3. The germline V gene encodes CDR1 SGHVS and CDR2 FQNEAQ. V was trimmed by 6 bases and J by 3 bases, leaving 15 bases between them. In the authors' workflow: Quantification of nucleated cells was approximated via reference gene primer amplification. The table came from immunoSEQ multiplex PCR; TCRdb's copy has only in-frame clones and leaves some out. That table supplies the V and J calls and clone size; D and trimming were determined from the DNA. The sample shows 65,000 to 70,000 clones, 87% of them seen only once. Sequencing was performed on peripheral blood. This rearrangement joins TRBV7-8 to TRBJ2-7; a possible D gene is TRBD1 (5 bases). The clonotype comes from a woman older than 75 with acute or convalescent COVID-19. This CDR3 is CASRASVTGYEQYF. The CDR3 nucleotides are TGTGCCAGCAGGGCCTCGGTTACAGGCTACGAGCAGTACTTC.